This TCR beta chain derives from a study of T cells in Graves' hyperthyroidism and ophthalmopathy. Looking at the study overall: Before treatment of any kind, peripheral blood was taken at initial diagnosis.

This clonotype came up many times. Amplified TCR beta CDR3 regions derived from RNA transcripts. In the first-round RT-PCR of the TCR CDR3, the HTBI primer set was used. TCRdb recomputed calls from the multiplex PCR reads with MiXCR, one row per CDR3 protein. The table has roughly 500,000 distinct CDR3 sequences, about 15% seen once. CDR1 KGHSH and CDR2 LQKENI come from the germline V gene. The CDR3 contains 16 residues. Germline trimming cut 3 bases from V and 3 bases from J; bases unmatched to any gene: 8. V usage is TRBV18 and J usage is TRBJ2-3; 8 nucleotides line up with TRBD2. This sequence originates from a woman aged 25 to 45 with Graves' hyperthyroidism that later progressed to Graves' ophthalmopathy. The material sequenced was blood. CDR3 in amino acids: CASSPQRESPTDTQYF. The CDR3 bases are TGTGCCAGCTCACCCCAGCGGGAGAGCCCTACAGATACGCAGTATTTT.